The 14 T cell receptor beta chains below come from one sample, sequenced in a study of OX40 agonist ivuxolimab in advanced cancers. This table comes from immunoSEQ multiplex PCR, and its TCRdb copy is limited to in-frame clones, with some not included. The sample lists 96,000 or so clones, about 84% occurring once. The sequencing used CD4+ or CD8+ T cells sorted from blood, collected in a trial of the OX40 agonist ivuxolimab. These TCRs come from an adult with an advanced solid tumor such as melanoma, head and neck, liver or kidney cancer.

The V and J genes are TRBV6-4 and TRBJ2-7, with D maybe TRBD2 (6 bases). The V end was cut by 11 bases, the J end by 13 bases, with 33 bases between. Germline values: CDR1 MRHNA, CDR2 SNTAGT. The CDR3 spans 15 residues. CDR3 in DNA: TGTGCCCGAGGAGGGGAGTTCGCGTCGTCCTTCGGGGCTTACTTC. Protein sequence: CARGGEFASSFGAYF.

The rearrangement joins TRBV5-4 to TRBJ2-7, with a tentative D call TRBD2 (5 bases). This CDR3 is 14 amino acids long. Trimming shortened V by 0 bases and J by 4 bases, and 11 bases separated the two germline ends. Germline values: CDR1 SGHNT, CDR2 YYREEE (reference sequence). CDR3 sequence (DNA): TGTGCCAGCAGCTTGGGGCAGAGGGAGTACGAGCAGTACTTC. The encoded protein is CASSLGQREYEQYF.

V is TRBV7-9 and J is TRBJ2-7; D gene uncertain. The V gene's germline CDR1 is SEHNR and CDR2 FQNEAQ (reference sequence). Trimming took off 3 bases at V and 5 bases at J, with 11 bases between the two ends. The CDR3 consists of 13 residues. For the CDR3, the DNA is TGTGCCAGCAGCTTGAATTACATCCACGAGCAGTACTTC. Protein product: CASSLNYIHEQYF.

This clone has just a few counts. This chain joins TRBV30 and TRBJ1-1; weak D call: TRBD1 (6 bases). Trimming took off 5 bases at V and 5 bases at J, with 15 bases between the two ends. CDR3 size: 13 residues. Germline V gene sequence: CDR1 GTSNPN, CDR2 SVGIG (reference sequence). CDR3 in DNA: TGTGCCTGGTGTGCAGGGGACGGGACTGAAGCTTTCTTT. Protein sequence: CAWCAGDGTEAFF.

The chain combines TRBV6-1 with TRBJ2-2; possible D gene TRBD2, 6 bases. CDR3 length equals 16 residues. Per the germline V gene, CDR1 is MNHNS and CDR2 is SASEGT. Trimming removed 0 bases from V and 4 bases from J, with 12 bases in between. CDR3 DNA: TGTGCCAGCAGTGAAGCCTTACTAGCTATCACCGGGGAGCTGTTTTTT. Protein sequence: CASSEALLAITGELFF.

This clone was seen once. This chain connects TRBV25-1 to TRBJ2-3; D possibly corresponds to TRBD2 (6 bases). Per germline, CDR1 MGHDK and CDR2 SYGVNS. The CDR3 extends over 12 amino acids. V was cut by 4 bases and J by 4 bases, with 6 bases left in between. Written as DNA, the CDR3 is TGTGCCAGCAGTGGGGGGGCAGATACGCAGTATTTT. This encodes CASSGGADTQYF. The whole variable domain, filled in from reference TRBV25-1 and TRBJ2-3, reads EADIYQTPRYLVIGTGKKITLECSQTMGHDKMYWYQQDPGMELHLIHYSYGVNSTEKGDLSSESTVSRIRTEHFPLTLESARPSHTSQYLCASSGGADTQYFGPGTRLTVL.

CDR3 DNA: TGTGCCAGCAGTTTATCTCTGGGCCCCCACGAGCAGTACTTC. It specifies CASSLSLGPHEQYF. This chain uses TRBV27 with TRBJ2-7; no reliable D call. Per the germline V gene, CDR1 is MNHEY and CDR2 is SMNVEV (reference sequence). Trimming took 0 bases from V and 5 from J, leaving 11 bases between them. This CDR3 is built from 14 residues.

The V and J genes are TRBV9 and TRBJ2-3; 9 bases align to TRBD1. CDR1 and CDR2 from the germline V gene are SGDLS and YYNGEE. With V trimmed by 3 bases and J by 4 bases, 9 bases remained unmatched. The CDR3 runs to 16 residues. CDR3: CASSDNTGGGADTQYF. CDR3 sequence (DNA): TGTGCCAGCAGCGACAACACAGGGGGCGGTGCAGATACGCAGTATTTT. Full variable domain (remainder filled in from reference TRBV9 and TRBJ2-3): DSGVTQTPKHLITATGQRVTLRCSPRSGDLSVYWYQQSLDQGLQFLIQYYNGEERAKGNILERFSAQQFPDLHSELNLSSLELGDSALYFCASSDNTGGGADTQYFGPGTRLTVL.

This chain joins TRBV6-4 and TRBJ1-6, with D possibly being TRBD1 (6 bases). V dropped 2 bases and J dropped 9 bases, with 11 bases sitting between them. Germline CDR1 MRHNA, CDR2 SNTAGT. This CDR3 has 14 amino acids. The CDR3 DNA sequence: TGTGCCAGCAGTGACGAAGCAGGGGTTTCACCCCTCCACTTT. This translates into CASSDEAGVSPLHF.

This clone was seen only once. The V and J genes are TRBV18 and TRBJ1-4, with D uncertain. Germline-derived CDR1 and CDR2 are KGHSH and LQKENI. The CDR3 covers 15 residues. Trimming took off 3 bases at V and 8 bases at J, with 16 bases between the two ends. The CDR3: CASSPRTGVGEKLFF. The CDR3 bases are TGTGCCAGCTCACCCCGGACGGGTGTAGGGGAAAAACTGTTTTTT. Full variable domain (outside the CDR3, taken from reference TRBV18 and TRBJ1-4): NAGVMQNPRHLVRRRGQEARLRCSPMKGHSHVYWYRQLPEEGLKFMVYLQKENIIDESGMPKERFSAEFPKEGPSILRIQQVVRGDSAAYFCASSPRTGVGEKLFFGSGTQLSVL.

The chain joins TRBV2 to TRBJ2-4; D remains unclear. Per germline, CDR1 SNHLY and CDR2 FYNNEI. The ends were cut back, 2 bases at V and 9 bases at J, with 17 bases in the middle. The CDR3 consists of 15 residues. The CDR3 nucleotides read TGTGCCAGCAGTGAATTTGTAGTAGTTGGCGGCATTCAGTACTTC. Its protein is CASSEFVVVGGIQYF.

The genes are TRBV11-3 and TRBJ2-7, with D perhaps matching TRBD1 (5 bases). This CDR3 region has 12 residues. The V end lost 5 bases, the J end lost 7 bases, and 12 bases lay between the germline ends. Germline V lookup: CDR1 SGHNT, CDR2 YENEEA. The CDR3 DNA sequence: TGTGCCAGCAGCCAGGGAATGCGGGAGCAGTACTTC. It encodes CASSQGMREQYF.

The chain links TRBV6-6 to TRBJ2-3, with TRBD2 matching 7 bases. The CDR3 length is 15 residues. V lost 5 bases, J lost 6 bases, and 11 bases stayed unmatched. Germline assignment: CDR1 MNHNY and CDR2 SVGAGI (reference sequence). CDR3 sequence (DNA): TGTGCCAGCAGTCGAGGATCGGGGGGTGCGGATACGCAGTATTTT. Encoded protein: CASSRGSGGADTQYF.

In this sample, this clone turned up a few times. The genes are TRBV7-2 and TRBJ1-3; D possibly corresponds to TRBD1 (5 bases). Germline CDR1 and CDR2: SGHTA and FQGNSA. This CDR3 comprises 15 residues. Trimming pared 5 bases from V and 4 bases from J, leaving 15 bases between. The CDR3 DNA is TGTGCCAGCAGCGGAGGGGAGGGGTCAGGAAACACCATATATTTT. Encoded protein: CASSGGEGSGNTIYF.